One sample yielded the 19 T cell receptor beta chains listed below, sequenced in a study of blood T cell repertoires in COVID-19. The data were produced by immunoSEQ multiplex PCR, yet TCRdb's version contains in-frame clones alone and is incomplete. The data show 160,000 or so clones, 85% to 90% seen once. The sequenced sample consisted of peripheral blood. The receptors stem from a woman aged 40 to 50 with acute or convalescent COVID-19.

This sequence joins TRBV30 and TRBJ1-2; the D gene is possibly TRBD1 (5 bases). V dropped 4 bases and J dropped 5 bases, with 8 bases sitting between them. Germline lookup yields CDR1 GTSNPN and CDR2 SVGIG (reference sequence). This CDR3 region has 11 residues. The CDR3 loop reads CAWKQAYGYTF. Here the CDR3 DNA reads TGTGCCTGGAAACAGGCTTATGGCTACACCTTC.

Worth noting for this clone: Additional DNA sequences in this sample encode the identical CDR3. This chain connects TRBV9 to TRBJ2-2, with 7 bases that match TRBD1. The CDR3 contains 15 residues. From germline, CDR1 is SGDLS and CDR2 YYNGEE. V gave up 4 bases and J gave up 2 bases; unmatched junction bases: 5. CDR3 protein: CASSPGTVNTGELFF. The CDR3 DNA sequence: TGTGCCAGCAGCCCCGGGACAGTCAACACCGGGGAGCTGTTTTTT.

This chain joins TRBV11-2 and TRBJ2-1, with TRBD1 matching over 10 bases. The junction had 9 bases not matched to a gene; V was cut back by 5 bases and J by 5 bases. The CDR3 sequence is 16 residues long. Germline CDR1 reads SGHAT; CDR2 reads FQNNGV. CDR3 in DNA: TGTGCCAGCAGCCTCTTACGGGACAGGGGAGACAATGAGCAGTTCTTC. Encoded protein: CASSLLRDRGDNEQFF. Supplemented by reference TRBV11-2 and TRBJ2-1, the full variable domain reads EAGVAQSPRYKIIEKRQSVAFWCNPISGHATLYWYQQILGQGPKLLIQFQNNGVVDDSQLPKDRFSAERLKGVDSTLKIQPAKLEDSAVYLCASSLLRDRGDNEQFFGPGTRLTVL.

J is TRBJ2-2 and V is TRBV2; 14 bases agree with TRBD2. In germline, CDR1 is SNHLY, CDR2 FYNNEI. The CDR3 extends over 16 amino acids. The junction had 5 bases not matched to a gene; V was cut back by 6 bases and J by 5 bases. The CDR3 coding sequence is TGTGCCAGCAGCGACGGACTAGCGGGAGGAACCGGGGAGCTGTTTTTT. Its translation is CASSDGLAGGTGELFF.

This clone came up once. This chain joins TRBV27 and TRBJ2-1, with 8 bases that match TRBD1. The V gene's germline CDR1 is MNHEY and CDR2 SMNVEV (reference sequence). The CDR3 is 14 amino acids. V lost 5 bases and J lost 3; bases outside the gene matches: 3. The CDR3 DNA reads TGTGCCAGCAGTCCAGGACAGGGCTACAATGAGCAGTTCTTC. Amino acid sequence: CASSPGQGYNEQFF.

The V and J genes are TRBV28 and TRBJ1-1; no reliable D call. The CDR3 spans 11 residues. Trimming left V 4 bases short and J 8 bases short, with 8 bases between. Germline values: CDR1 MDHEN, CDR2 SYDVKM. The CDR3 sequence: CASSSLVEAFF. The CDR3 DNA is TGTGCCAGCAGTTCGTTAGTCGAAGCTTTCTTT.

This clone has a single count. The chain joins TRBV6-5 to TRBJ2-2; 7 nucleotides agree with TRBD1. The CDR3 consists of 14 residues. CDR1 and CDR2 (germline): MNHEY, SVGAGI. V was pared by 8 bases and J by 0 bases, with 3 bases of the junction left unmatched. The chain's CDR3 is CASGQGANTGELFF. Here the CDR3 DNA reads TGTGCCAGCGGGCAGGGGGCGAACACCGGGGAGCTGTTTTTT.

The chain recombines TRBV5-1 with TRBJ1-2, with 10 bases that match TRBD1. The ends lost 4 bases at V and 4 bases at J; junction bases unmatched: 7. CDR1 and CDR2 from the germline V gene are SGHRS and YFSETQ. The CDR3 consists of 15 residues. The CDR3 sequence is CASSRAGTGVYGYTF. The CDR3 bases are TGCGCCAGCAGCAGAGCCGGGACAGGGGTCTATGGCTACACCTTC. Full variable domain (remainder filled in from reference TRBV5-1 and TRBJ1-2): KAGVTQTPRYLIKTRGQQVTLSCSPISGHRSVSWYQQTPGQGLQFLFEYFSETQRNKGNFPGRFSGRQFSNSRSEMNVSTLELGDSALYLCASSRAGTGVYGYTFGSGTRLTVV.

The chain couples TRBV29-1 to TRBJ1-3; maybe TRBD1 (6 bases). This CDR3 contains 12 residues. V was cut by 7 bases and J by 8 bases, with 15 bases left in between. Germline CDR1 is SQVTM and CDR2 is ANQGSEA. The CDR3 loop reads CSAAGGGDTIYF. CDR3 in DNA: TGCAGCGCCGCGGGAGGGGGGGACACCATATATTTT.

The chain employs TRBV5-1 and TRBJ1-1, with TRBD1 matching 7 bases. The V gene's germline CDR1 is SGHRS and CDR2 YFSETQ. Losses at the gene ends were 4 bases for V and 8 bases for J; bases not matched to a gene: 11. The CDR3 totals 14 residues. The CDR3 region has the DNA TGCGCCAGCAGCATCCGACAGGGAAGTGGGGAAGCTTTCTTT. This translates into CASSIRQGSGEAFF.

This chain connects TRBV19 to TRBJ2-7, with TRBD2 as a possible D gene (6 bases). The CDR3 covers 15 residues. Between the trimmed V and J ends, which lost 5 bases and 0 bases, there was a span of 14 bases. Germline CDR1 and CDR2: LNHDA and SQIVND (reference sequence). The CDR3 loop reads CASSLGTADSYEQYF. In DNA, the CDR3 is TGTGCCAGTAGTCTAGGGACTGCAGACTCCTACGAGCAGTACTTC.

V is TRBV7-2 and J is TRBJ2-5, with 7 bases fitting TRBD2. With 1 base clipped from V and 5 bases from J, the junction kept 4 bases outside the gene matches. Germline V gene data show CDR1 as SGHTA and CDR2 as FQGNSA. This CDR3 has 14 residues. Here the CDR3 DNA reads TGTGCCAGCAGCTTAGGGGCGGGAGTTGAGACCCAGTACTTC. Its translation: CASSLGAGVETQYF.

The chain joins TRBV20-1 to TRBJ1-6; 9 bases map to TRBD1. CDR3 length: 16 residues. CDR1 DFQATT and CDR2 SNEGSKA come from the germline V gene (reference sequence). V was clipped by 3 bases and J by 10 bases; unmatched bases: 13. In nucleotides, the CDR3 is TGCAGTGCTAGTAGCGTCCCGGGACAGGGACCCTCACCCCTCCACTTT. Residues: CSASSVPGQGPSPLHF.

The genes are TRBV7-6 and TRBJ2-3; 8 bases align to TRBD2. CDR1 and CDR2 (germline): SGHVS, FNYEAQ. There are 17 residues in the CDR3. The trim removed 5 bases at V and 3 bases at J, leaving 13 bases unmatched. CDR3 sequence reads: CASSLTSAGARTDTQYF. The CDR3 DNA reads TGTGCCAGCAGCCTGACTAGCGCTGGCGCACGAACAGATACGCAGTATTTT.

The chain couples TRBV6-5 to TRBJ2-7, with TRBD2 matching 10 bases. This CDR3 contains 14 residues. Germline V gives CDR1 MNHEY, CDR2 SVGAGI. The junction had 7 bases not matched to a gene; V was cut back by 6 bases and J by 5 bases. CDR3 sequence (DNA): TGTGCCAGCAGGACCCTAGCGGGAGTTGACGAGCAGTACTTC. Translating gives CASRTLAGVDEQYF.

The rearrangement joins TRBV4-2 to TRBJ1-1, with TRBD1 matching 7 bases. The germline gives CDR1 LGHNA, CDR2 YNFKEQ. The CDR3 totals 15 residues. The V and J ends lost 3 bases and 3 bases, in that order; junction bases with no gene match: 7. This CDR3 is CASSHIPTGDTEAFF. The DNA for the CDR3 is TGTGCCAGCAGCCACATACCTACAGGGGACACTGAAGCTTTCTTT.

CDR3 DNA sequence: TGTGCCAGCAGCCACAGACCGGGACAGGGCTCCTGGGAGCTGTTTTTT. This gives the protein CASSHRPGQGSWELFF. The chain recombines TRBV3-1 (or the pseudogene TRBV3-2) with TRBJ2-2; 9 bases map to TRBD1. Germline V lookup: CDR1 LGHDT, CDR2 YNNKEL (reference sequence). The V segment lost 3 bases and the J segment 9 bases; nucleotides outside the gene matches: 11. This CDR3 spans 16 amino acids.

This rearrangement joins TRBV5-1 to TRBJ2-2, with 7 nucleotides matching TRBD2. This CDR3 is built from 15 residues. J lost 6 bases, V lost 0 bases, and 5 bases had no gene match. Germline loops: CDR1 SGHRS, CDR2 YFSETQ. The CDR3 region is CASSLERGMAGELFF. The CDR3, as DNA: TGCGCCAGCAGCTTGGAGCGGGGAATGGCCGGGGAGCTGTTTTTT.

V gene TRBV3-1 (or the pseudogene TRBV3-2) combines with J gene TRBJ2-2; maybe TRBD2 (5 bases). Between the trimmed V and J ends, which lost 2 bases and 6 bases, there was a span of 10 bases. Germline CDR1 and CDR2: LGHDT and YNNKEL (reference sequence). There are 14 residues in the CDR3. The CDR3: CASSQPGMSGELFF. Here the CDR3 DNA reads TGTGCCAGCAGCCAACCGGGGATGTCCGGGGAGCTGTTTTTT.